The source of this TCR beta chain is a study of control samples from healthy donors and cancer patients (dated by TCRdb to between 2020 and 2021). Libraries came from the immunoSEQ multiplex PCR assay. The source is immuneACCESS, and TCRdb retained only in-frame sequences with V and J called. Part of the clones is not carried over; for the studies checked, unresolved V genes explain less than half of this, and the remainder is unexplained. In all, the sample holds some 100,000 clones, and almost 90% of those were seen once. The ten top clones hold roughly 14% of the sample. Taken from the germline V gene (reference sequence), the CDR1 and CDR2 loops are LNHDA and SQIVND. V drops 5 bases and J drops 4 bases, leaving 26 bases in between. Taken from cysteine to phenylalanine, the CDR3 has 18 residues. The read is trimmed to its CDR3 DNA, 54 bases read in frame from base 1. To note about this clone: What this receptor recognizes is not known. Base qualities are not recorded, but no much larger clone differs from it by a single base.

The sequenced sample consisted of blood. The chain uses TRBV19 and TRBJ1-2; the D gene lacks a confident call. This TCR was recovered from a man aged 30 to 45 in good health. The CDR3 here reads CASSPPAAAGATGYGYTF. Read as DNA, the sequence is TGTGCCAGTAGTCCCCCCGCCGCGGCAGGAGCAACGGGCTATGGCTACACCTTC.